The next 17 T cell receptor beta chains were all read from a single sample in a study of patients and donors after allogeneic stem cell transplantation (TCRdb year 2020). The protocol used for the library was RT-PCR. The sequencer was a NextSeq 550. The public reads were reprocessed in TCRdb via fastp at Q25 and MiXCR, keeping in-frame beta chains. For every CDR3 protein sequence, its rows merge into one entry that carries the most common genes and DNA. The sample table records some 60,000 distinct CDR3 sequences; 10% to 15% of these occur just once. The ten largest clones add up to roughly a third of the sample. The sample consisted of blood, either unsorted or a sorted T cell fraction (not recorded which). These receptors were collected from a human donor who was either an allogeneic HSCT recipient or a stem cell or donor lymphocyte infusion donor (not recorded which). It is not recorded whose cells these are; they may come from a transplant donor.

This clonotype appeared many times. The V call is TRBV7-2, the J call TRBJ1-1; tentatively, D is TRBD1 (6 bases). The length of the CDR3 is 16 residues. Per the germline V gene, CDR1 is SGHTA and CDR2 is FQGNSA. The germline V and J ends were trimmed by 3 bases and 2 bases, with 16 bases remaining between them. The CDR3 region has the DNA TGTGCCAGCAGCTTCCTGGTAGGGACACCTAACACTGAAGCTTTCTTT. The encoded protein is CASSFLVGTPNTEAFF.

DNA for the CDR3: TGTGCCAGCAGCTTAAGTCGAGCAGATACGCAGTATTTT. Protein: CASSLSRADTQYF. The rearrangement uses TRBV7-3 and TRBJ2-3; D remains ambiguous. The CDR3 extends over 13 amino acids. V gave up 1 base and J gave up 4 bases, with 6 bases separating them. Germline V gene lookup returns CDR1 SGHTA and CDR2 FQGTGA.

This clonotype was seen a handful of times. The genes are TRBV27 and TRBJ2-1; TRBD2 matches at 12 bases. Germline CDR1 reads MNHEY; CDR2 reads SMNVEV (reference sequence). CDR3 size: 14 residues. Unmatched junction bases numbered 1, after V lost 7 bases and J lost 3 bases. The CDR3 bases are TGTGCCAGCACGACTAGCGGGGGCTACAATGAGCAGTTCTTC. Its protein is CASTTSGGYNEQFF.

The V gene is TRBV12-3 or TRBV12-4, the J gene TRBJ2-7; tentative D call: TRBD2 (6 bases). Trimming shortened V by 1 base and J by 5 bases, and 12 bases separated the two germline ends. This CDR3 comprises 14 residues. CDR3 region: CASSLGLANDEQYF. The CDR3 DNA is TGTGCCAGCAGTTTAGGGCTAGCGAACGACGAGCAGTACTTC.

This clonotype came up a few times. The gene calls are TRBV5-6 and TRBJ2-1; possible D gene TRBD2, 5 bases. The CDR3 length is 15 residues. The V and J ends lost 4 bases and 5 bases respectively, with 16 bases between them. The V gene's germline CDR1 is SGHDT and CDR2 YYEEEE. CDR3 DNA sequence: TGTGCCAGCAGCCCTCTAGCCCCTCTTGACAATGAGCAGTTCTTC. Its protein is CASSPLAPLDNEQFF.

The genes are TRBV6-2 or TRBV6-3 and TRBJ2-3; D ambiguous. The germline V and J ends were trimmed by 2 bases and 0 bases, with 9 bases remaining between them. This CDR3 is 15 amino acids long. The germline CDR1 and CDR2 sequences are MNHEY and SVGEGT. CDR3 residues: CASSYRRRSTDTQYF. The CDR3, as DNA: TGTGCCAGCAGTTACCGGCGAAGGAGCACAGATACGCAGTATTTT.

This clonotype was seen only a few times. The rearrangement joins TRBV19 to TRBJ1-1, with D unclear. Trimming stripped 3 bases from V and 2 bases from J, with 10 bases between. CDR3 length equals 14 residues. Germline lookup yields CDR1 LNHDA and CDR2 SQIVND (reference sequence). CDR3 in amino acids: CASSIVAVNTEAFF. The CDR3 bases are TGTGCCAGTAGTATTGTTGCGGTAAACACTGAAGCTTTCTTT.

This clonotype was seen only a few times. The CDR3 coding sequence is TGTGCCAGCAGCTTAGGGACCTCGACGGTTTCAAATACGCAGTATTTT. It translates to CASSLGTSTVSNTQYF. The chain couples TRBV11-3 to TRBJ2-3; D is ambiguous. In germline, CDR1 is SGHNT, CDR2 YENEEA. The length of the CDR3 is 16 residues. The V end lost 1 base, the J end lost 7 bases, and 18 bases lay between the germline ends.

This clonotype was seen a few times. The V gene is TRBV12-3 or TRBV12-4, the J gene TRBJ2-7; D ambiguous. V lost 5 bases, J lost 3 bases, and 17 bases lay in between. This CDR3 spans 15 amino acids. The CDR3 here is CASSELGRIYYEQYF. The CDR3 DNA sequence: TGTGCCAGCAGTGAACTCGGCAGGATATACTACGAGCAGTACTTC.

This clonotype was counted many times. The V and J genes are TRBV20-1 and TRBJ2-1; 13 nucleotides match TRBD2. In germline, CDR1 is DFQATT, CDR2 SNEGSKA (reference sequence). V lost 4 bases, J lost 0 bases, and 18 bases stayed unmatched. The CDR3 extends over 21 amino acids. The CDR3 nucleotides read TGCAGTGCTACAGGCTACCCGTTTGGACTAGCGGGGGACAGCTCCTACAATGAGCAGTTCTTC. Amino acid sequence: CSATGYPFGLAGDSSYNEQFF.

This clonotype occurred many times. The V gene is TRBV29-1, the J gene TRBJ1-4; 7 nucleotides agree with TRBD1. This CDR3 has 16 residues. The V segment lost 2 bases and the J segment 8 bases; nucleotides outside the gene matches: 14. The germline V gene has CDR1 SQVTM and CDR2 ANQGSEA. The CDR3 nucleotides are TGCAGCGTTGAACAAGTGGGACAGTGGCAGGAGGAAAAACTGTTTTTT. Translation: CSVEQVGQWQEEKLFF.

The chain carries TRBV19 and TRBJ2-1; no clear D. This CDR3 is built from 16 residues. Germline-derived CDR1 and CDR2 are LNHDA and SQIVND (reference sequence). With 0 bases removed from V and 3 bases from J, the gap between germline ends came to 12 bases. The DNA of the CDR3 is TGTGCCAGTAGTATAGATCAATTCCCCCTCTACAATGAGCAGTTCTTC. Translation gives CASSIDQFPLYNEQFF.

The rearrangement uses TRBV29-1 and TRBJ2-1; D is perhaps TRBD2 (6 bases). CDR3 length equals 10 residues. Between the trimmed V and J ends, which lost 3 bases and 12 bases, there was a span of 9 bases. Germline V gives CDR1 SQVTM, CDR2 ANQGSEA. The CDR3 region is CSVEGGGQFF. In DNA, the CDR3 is TGCAGCGTTGAGGGGGGTGGGCAGTTCTTC.

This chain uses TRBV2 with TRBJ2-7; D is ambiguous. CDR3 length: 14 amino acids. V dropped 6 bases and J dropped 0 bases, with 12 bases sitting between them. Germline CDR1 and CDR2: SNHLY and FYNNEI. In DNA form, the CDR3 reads TGTGCCAGCAGAAGGAAAATTGACTCCTACGAGCAGTACTTC. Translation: CASRRKIDSYEQYF. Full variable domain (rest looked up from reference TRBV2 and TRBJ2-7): EPEVTQTPSHQVTQMGQEVILRCVPISNHLYFYWYRQILGQKVEFLVSFYNNEISEKSEIFDDQFSVERPDGSNFTLKIRSTKLEDSAMYFCASRRKIDSYEQYFGPGTRLTVT.

CDR3 protein: CAISEMLNYEQYF. CDR3 bases: TGTGCCATCAGTGAGATGCTGAACTACGAGCAGTACTTC. The chain recombines TRBV10-3 with TRBJ2-7; D is unclear. This CDR3 region has 13 residues. The V gene lost 2 bases and the J gene lost 3 bases, with 8 bases spanning the gap. Germline V CDR1 and CDR2: ENHRY, SYGVKD.

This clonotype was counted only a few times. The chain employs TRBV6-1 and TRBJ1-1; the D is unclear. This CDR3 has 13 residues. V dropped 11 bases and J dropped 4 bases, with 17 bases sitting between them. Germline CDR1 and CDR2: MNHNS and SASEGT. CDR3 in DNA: TGTGCCGTTCCCGGACCTAGGGTCACTGAAGCTTTCTTT. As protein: CAVPGPRVTEAFF.

CDR3 in DNA: TGTGCCAGCAGTTTAGGGCCGGGACTAGCGGTTTACGAGCAGTACTTC. Protein sequence: CASSLGPGLAVYEQYF. V and J are TRBV12-3 or TRBV12-4 and TRBJ2-7; TRBD2 matches at 11 bases. The V gene end was trimmed by 1 base and the J gene end by 4 bases; junction bases not matched to a gene: 6. The CDR3 contains 16 residues.